The subject of this entry is one T cell receptor (beta chain). The record originates from a study of blood T cells in healthy people across ages. PCR was performed a second time for roughly 7 to 11 cycles using a sample-barcoded 5' primer and a J-beta primer mix. TCRdb itself ran the 5' RACE reads through MiXCR, one entry per CDR3 protein. This sample carries about 1.1 million distinct CDR3 sequences, about two fifths of them seen once, and the ten largest clones take roughly 13%. The source material was blood. The TCR originated in a man between 18 and 35 years old in good health.

The CDR3 DNA reads as TGTGCCAGCAGCTTAGTGGGCGGGGTACCCACTAATGAAAAACTGTTTTTT. Translating gives CASSLVGGVPTNEKLFF. This sequence joins TRBV7-2 and TRBJ1-4; no clear D. Trimming shortened V by 1 base and J by 2 bases, and 14 bases separated the two germline ends. The CDR3 is 17 residues long. Germline CDR1 and CDR2: SGHTA and FQGNSA.